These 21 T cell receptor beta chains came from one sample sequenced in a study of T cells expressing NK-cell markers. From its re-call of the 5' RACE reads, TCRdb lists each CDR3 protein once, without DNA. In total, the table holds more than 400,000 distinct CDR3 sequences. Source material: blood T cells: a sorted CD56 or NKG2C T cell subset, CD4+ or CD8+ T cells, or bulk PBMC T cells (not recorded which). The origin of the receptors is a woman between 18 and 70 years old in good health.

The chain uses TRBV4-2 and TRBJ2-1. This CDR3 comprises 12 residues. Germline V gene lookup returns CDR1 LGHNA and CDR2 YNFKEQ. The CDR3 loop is CASSQAINEQFF.

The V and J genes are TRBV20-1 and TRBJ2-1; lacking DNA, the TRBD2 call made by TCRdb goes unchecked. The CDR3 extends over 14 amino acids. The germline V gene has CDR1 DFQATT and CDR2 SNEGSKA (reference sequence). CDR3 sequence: CSASGTSGLYEQFF.

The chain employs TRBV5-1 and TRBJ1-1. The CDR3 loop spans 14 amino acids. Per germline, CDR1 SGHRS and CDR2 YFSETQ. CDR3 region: CASSSEGPNTEAFF.

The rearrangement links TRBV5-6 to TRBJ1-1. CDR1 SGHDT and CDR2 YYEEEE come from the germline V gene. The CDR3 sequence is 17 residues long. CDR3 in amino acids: CASSFPQGSRKNTEAFF.

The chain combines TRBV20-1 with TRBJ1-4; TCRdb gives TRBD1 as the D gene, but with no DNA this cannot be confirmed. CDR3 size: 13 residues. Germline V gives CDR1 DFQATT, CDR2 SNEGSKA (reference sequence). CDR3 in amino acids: CSAADRVTEKLFF.

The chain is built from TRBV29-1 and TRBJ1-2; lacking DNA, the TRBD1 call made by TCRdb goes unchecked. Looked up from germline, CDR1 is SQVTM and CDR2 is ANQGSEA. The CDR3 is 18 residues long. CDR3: CSVEAFANRGPGSYGYTF.

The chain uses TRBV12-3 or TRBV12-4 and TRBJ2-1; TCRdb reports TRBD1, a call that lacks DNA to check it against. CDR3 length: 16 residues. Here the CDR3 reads CASTQDAPSSYNEQFF.

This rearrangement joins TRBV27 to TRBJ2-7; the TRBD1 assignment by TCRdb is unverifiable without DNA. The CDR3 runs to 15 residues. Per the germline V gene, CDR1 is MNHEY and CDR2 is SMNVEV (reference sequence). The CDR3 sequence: CASTKRTGFSYEQYF.

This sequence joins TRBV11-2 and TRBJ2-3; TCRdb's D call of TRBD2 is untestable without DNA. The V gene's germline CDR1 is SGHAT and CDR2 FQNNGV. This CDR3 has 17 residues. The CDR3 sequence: CASSLGLSSGYTDTQYF. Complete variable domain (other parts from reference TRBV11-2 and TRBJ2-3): EAGVAQSPRYKIIEKRQSVAFWCNPISGHATLYWYQQILGQGPKLLIQFQNNGVVDDSQLPKDRFSAERLKGVDSTLKIQPAKLEDSAVYLCASSLGLSSGYTDTQYFGPGTRLTVL.

CDR3: CASSIQGFYGYTF. The V gene is TRBV11-2, the J gene TRBJ1-2; checking the TCRdb D call of TRBD1 is not possible without DNA. CDR1 SGHAT and CDR2 FQNNGV come from the germline V gene. There are 13 residues in the CDR3.

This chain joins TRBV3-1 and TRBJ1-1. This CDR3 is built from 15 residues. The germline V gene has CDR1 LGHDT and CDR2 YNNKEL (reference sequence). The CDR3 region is CASSQDLGHNTEAFF.

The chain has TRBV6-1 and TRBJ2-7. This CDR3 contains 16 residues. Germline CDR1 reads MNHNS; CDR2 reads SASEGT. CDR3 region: CASSEFTLRGAYEQYF.

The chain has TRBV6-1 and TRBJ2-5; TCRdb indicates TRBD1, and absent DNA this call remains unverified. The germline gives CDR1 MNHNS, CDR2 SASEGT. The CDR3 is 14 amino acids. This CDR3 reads CASSEGPGEETQYF.

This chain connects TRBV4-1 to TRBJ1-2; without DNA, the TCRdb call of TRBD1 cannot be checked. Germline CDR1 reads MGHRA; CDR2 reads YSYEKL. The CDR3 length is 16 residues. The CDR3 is CASSQDRETGAYGYTF.

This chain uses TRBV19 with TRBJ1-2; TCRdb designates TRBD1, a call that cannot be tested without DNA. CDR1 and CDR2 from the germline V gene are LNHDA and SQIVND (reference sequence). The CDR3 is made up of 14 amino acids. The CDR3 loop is CASSGAGTEIGYTF.

The CDR3 loop is CSAQTAGTEAFF. The chain is built from TRBV20-1 and TRBJ1-1; no DNA is available, so the TRBD1 call from TCRdb remains unchecked. Germline assignment: CDR1 DFQATT and CDR2 SNEGSKA (reference sequence). The CDR3 loop spans 12 amino acids.

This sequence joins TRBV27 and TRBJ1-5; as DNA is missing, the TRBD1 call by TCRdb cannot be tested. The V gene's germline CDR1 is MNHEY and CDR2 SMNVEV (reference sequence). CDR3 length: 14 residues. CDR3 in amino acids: CASASGGGNQPQHF.

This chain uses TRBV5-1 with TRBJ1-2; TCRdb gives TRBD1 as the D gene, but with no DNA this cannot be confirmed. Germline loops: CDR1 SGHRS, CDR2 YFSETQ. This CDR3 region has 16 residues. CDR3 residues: CASSPEGGGAGYGYTF.

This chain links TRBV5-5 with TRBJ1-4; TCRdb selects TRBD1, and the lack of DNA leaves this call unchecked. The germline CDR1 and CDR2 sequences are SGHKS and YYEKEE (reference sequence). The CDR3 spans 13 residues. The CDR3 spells CASRPGPDEKLFF.

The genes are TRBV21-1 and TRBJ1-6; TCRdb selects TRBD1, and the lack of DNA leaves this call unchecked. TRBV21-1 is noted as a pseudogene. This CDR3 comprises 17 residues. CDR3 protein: CASSPKPDSRGATPLHF.

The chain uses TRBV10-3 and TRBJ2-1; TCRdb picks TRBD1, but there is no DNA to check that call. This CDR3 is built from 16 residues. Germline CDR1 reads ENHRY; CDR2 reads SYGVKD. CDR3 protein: CAIRGPGQNYNNEQFF.